This T cell receptor (beta chain) emerged from a study of CD8 T cells in ankylosing spondylitis. Whole-study findings and limits: Reports say disease-linked clones showed up significantly more in matched ankylosing spondylitis synovial fluid. Among TCR beta sequences, a motif of eight highly homologous variants appeared characteristic of ankylosing spondylitis blood. Disease-associated clones were CD8+ and fairly uncommon in peripheral blood.

The germline V gene has CDR1 SGHVS and CDR2 FQNEAQ. With 4 bases removed from V and 5 bases from J, the gap between germline ends came to 14 bases. The CDR3 is 14 residues long. The table lists this clonotype with a few counts. Its antigen is currently unknown. Construction of TCR beta libraries was performed using quantitative 5'-RACE with molecular barcodes. MiXCR, applied by TCRdb to the 5' RACE reads, yields one record per CDR3 protein. Of approximately 130,000 distinct CDR3 sequences detected, 10% to 12% appear once; the ten largest clones hold around 4.1%. This TCR came from a female donor with ankylosing spondylitis or in good health (not recorded which). Material: blood, either unsorted or a sorted T cell fraction (not recorded which). This chain connects TRBV7-8 to TRBJ1-1; no clear D. CDR3 DNA: TGTGCCAGCAGCTCACTTAGCGGGTATACTGAAGCTTTCTTT. Its translation: CASSSLSGYTEAFF. The full variable domain, its missing parts supplied by reference TRBV7-8 and TRBJ1-1, is GAGVSQSPRYKVAKRGQDVALRCDPISGHVSLFWYQQALGQGPEFLTYFQNEAQLDKSGLPSDRFFAERPEGSVSTLKIQRTQQEDSAVYLCASSSLSGYTEAFFGQGTRLTVV.